This T cell receptor beta chain appears in the sequencing data of a study of beta chain features in type 1 diabetes. The CDR3 runs to 15 residues. After removal of 1 base from V and 4 bases from J, the junction contained 6 bases not matched to a gene. Germline V gives CDR1 KGHSH, CDR2 LQKENI. Since all of the isolated RNA was reverse transcribed, expressed TCRB transcripts were what got sequenced. TCRdb keeps only in-frame clones here, not all; method: immunoSEQ multiplex PCR. The profile shows hundreds of thousands of clones, 10% to 15% of them singletons. The rearrangement uses TRBV18 and TRBJ2-5, with 7 bases lining up with TRBD2. Sequencing was carried out using naive CD4+ T cells from blood. The TCR sequence derives from a man younger than 30 in good health. The CDR3 here is CASSPLTSNRETQYF. CDR3 DNA: TGTGCCAGCTCACCACTGACTAGCAATCGAGAGACCCAGTACTTC.